The clone carrying this T cell receptor (beta chain) came up a few times. V lost 1 base and J 3 bases, leaving 8 bases between the germline ends. The germline V gene encodes CDR1 MGHRA and CDR2 YSYEKL. This CDR3 comprises 14 residues. This entry belongs to a study of T-cell memory formation after mild COVID-19. TCRdb independently ran MiXCR on the 5' RACE reads; one entry per CDR3 protein. Of about 420,000 distinct CDR3 sequences in the sample, more than 20% were seen once. This chain joins TRBV4-1 and TRBJ2-3; D call uncertain. Sequenced: PBMCs or a T cell subset sorted from them (not recorded which). The TCR was taken from an adult woman who had mild COVID-19 (a few samples of this study predate the infection). Cell type and time point are not known. This CDR3 reads CASSQALQTDTQYF. CDR3 DNA: TGCGCCAGCAGCCAAGCCTTACAGACAGATACGCAGTATTTT.